Following are 32 T cell receptor beta chains from one sample sequenced in a study of Graves' ophthalmopathy and Graves' hyperthyroidism. RNA transcripts yielded amplified TCR beta CDR3 regions. Scientists carried out first-round RT-PCR using HTBI primers and then a second-round multiplex PCR. TCRdb analysed the multiplex PCR reads with MiXCR anew, one entry per CDR3 protein. The sample lists under 250,000 distinct CDR3 sequences, about 22% occurring once. Sequenced: peripheral blood. These receptors were obtained from a woman aged 45-60 years with Graves' ophthalmopathy.

Ten or more counts support this clonotype. The rearrangement joins TRBV28 to TRBJ1-5, with a tentative D call TRBD1 (6 bases). V lost 2 bases and J 7 bases, leaving 9 bases between the germline ends. The CDR3 runs 13 residues. CDR1 and CDR2 (germline): MDHEN, SYDVKM. Here the CDR3 reads CASSLTDRQPQHF. CDR3 nucleotides: TGTGCCAGCAGTTTAACCGACAGGCAGCCCCAGCATTTT.

This clonotype appeared many times. This sequence joins TRBV19 and TRBJ2-7; no clear D. V was cut by 4 bases and J by 0 bases, with 10 bases left in between. This CDR3 spans 14 amino acids. Germline V gives CDR1 LNHDA, CDR2 SQIVND (reference sequence). The CDR3 loop reads CASSTSPGSYEQYF. The DNA of the CDR3 is TGTGCCAGTAGTACCAGCCCGGGCTCCTACGAGCAGTACTTC. The whole variable domain, remainder taken from reference TRBV19 and TRBJ2-7, is DGGITQSPKYLFRKEGQNVTLSCEQNLNHDAMYWYRQDPGQGLRLIYYSQIVNDFQKGDIAEGYSVSREKKESFPLTVTSAQKNPTAFYLCASSTSPGSYEQYFGPGTRLTVT.

Ten or more counts support this clonotype. The J gene is TRBJ2-1, the V gene TRBV20-1; 8 bases fit TRBD2. With V trimmed by 6 bases and J by 0 bases, 4 bases remained unmatched. This CDR3 is built from 14 residues. Germline-derived CDR1 and CDR2 are DFQATT and SNEGSKA (reference sequence). The CDR3 DNA sequence: TGCAGTGCCTGGGGGACTAGCTCCTACAATGAGCAGTTCTTC. Its protein product is CSAWGTSSYNEQFF.

This clonotype was seen ten or more times. The chain uses TRBV5-1 and TRBJ2-7; maybe TRBD2 (6 bases). Germline CDR1 reads SGHRS; CDR2 reads YFSETQ. Trimming cost V 4 bases and J 5 bases, with 19 bases left between them. This CDR3 has 15 amino acids. CDR3 region: CASSPESRRGHEQYF. The CDR3 DNA is TGCGCCAGCAGCCCGGAGTCGAGGAGGGGACACGAGCAGTACTTC.

This clonotype showed up many times. This chain connects TRBV6-1 to TRBJ1-2; D gene uncertain. The ends were cut back, 10 bases at V and 8 bases at J, with 20 bases in the middle. Germline values: CDR1 MNHNS, CDR2 SASEGT. This CDR3 comprises 13 residues. The CDR3 region is CATHRLGPDGYTF. CDR3 coding DNA: TGTGCCACCCATCGTCTAGGGCCGGACGGCTACACCTTC.

This clonotype was detected ten times or more. The chain links TRBV30 to TRBJ1-3; possibly TRBD1 for D (6 bases). The V gene lost 1 base and the J gene lost 3 bases, with 10 bases spanning the gap. Per germline, CDR1 GTSNPN and CDR2 SVGIG (reference sequence). This CDR3 has 14 residues. The CDR3 region has the DNA TGTGCCTGGAGTGGAGGGGGTGATGGAAACACCATATATTTT. The encoded protein is CAWSGGGDGNTIYF.

This clonotype was picked up many times. The chain employs TRBV12-3 or TRBV12-4 and TRBJ2-2; tentatively, D is TRBD2 (5 bases). The CDR3 length is 15 residues. Trimming removed 4 bases at V and 0 bases at J, with 9 bases between. CDR3 in DNA: TGTGCCAGCAGTTATTGGAGGCCGAACACCGGGGAGCTGTTTTTT. Residues: CASSYWRPNTGELFF.

This clonotype was seen ten or more times. The chain has TRBV20-1 and TRBJ1-2; D ambiguous. CDR3 size: 11 residues. The germline V gene encodes CDR1 DFQATT and CDR2 SNEGSKA (reference sequence). Trimming left V 6 bases short and J 3 bases short, with 8 bases between. CDR3 protein: CSAAGHYGYTF. The CDR3 DNA is TGCAGTGCGGCAGGCCACTATGGCTACACCTTC.

This clonotype came up a few times. The chain is built from TRBV28 and TRBJ2-7; D unclear. The V gene lost 2 bases and the J gene lost 7 bases, with 15 bases spanning the gap. Germline lookup yields CDR1 MDHEN and CDR2 SYDVKM. This CDR3 region has 14 residues. The CDR3 nucleotides read TGTGCCAGCAGTTTAATGGCAGCCAATAGGGAGCAGTACTTC. Translation: CASSLMAANREQYF.

The chain has TRBV20-1 and TRBJ2-5; 14 bases map to TRBD2. CDR1 is DFQATT and CDR2 is SNEGSKA in the germline V gene (reference sequence). The CDR3 length is 16 residues. The V gene end was trimmed by 5 bases and the J gene end by 3 bases; junction bases not matched to a gene: 8. CDR3 DNA: TGCAGTGCTGAGAAGACTAGCGGGGGGGCGGAAGAGACCCAGTACTTC. Translated, it gives CSAEKTSGGAEETQYF.

This clonotype was observed at least ten times. This chain connects TRBV6-5 to TRBJ2-7; 15 positions agree with TRBD2. The CDR3 covers 14 residues. The V segment lost 5 bases and the J segment 6 bases; nucleotides outside the gene matches: 2. Germline V CDR1 and CDR2: MNHEY, SVGAGI. The CDR3: CASSRTSGRGEQYF. CDR3 DNA: TGTGCCAGCAGTAGGACTAGCGGGAGGGGCGAGCAGTACTTC.

The rearrangement uses TRBV28 and TRBJ2-7; TRBD2 matches 7 bases. J lost 6 bases, V lost 2 bases, and 7 bases had no gene match. In germline, CDR1 is MDHEN, CDR2 SYDVKM. CDR3 length: 14 residues. The CDR3 DNA sequence: TGTGCCAGCAGTTTACTAGGCGGGAGTAGCGAGCAGTACTTC. Its protein is CASSLLGGSSEQYF.

In its sample, this clonotype was seen many times. The V call is TRBV6-5, the J call TRBJ1-1; no firm D call. The CDR3 has 11 residues. Germline CDR1 MNHEY, CDR2 SVGAGI. Between the trimmed V and J ends, which lost 3 bases and 8 bases, there was a span of 7 bases. The CDR3 coding sequence is TGTGCCAGCAGTTATCTATCCGAAGCTTTCTTT. This encodes CASSYLSEAFF.

V gene TRBV27 combines with J gene TRBJ2-5, with D tentatively TRBD1 (6 bases). Germline V lookup: CDR1 MNHEY, CDR2 SMNVEV (reference sequence). V dropped 11 bases and J dropped 5 bases, with 15 bases sitting between them. This CDR3 contains 12 residues. CDR3 in amino acids: CAGAGDRETQYF. DNA for the CDR3: TGTGCCGGCGCAGGGGATCGGGAGACCCAGTACTTC.

The V call is TRBV7-9, the J call TRBJ2-7; D perhaps matches TRBD1 (5 bases). CDR1 SEHNR and CDR2 FQNEAQ come from the germline V gene (reference sequence). CDR3 length equals 13 residues. V lost 5 bases to trimming and J lost 0 bases, with 8 bases between them. Here the CDR3 reads CASSKQVSYEQYF. As DNA, the CDR3 is TGTGCCAGCAGCAAACAGGTCTCCTACGAGCAGTACTTC.

This clonotype was detected ten times or more. The rearrangement uses TRBV28 and TRBJ2-7, with no clear D. The CDR3 sequence is 12 residues long. The V end lost 7 bases, the J end lost 5 bases, and 12 bases lay between the germline ends. CDR1 and CDR2 (germline): MDHEN, SYDVKM. CDR3 residues: CASTNGPNEQYF. The CDR3, as DNA: TGTGCCAGCACAAACGGGCCAAACGAGCAGTACTTC. Drawing the rest from reference TRBV28 and TRBJ2-7, the complete variable domain is DVKVTQSSRYLVKRTGEKVFLECVQDMDHENMFWYRQDPGLGLRLIYFSYDVKMKEKGDIPEGYSVSREKKERFSLILESASTNQTSMYLCASTNGPNEQYFGPGTRLTVT.

This clonotype was seen many times. The chain carries TRBV20-1 and TRBJ2-5; weak D call: TRBD2 (5 bases). The CDR3 runs to 13 residues. The V gene lost 6 bases and the J gene lost 0 bases, with 11 bases spanning the gap. Looked up from germline, CDR1 is DFQATT and CDR2 is SNEGSKA (reference sequence). The CDR3 bases are TGCAGTGCACCTCAGCGGAACCAAGAGACCCAGTACTTC. Translating it yields CSAPQRNQETQYF.

A few counts support this clonotype. The genes are TRBV18 and TRBJ1-6, with D uncertain. The CDR3 has 14 amino acids. Germline lookup yields CDR1 KGHSH and CDR2 LQKENI. Trimming removed 2 bases from V and 10 bases from J, with 12 bases in between. The CDR3 nucleotides are TGTGCCAGCTCACCATACCAGGACGTCTCACCCCTCCACTTT. It translates to CASSPYQDVSPLHF.

This clonotype was counted many times. The chain combines TRBV19 with TRBJ2-7; 9 bases agree with TRBD1. The germline V gene has CDR1 LNHDA and CDR2 SQIVND (reference sequence). The CDR3 extends over 15 amino acids. V was pared by 5 bases and J by 5 bases, with 10 bases of the junction left unmatched. The CDR3 nucleotides read TGTGCCAGTAGTCCCAGGGGACAGGGTACCAACGAGCAGTACTTC. Translated: CASSPRGQGTNEQYF.

Notes on this clonotype: A much larger clone lies a single base off, so this may be a read error. The CDR3 does not end in the conserved phenylalanine or tryptophan, so this is likely a read error. This chain joins TRBV29-1 and TRBJ1-3, with a weak D call TRBD1 (5 bases). The CDR3 sequence is 14 residues long. V was clipped by 6 bases and J by 0 bases, with 12 bases between them. From germline, CDR1 is SQVTM and CDR2 ANQGSEA. Here the CDR3 DNA reads TGCAGCGTCGAGACAGACCGCTCTGGAAACACCATATATTCT. Its protein product is CSVETDRSGNTIYS.

The V gene is TRBV19, the J gene TRBJ1-5, with 8 bases identical to TRBD1. The length of the CDR3 is 15 residues. V gave up 6 bases and J gave up 2 bases; unmatched junction bases: 6. Germline CDR1 and CDR2: LNHDA and SQIVND (reference sequence). The CDR3 region is CASRADRGGNQPQHF. CDR3 coding DNA: TGTGCCAGTAGGGCCGACAGGGGAGGCAATCAGCCCCAGCATTTT.

This clonotype has a count of ten or more. This chain uses TRBV19 with TRBJ1-2, with unresolved D. This CDR3 comprises 13 residues. Germline CDR1 reads LNHDA; CDR2 reads SQIVND (reference sequence). V was shortened by 3 bases and J by 8 bases, with 13 bases between the two germline ends. The CDR3 sequence: CASSMIGLGGYTF. As DNA, the CDR3 is TGTGCCAGTAGTATGATAGGGCTTGGCGGCTACACCTTC.

The chain combines TRBV19 with TRBJ2-7; 9 bases are a match to TRBD2. The CDR3 contains 15 residues. Unmatched junction bases numbered 7, after V lost 5 bases and J lost 2 bases. The germline V gene encodes CDR1 LNHDA and CDR2 SQIVND (reference sequence). In nucleotides, the CDR3 is TGTGCCAGTAGTGCCATAGCGGGAGTTGCCTACGAGCAGTACTTC. Residues: CASSAIAGVAYEQYF.

This clonotype was picked up many times. This chain links TRBV6-1 with TRBJ1-2; D possibly corresponds to TRBD1 (5 bases). Trimming removed 10 bases at V and 4 bases at J, with 16 bases between. Germline values: CDR1 MNHNS, CDR2 SASEGT. This CDR3 spans 13 amino acids. The CDR3 loop reads CATEVSRGYGYTF. CDR3 DNA sequence: TGTGCCACGGAAGTTTCGAGGGGCTATGGCTACACCTTC.

The J gene is TRBJ2-7, the V gene TRBV27; perhaps TRBD2 as D (5 bases). V lost 5 bases to trimming and J lost 7 bases, with 15 bases between them. This CDR3 spans 13 amino acids. CDR1 is MNHEY, CDR2 SMNVEV, per germline (reference sequence). Here the CDR3 reads CASSLGPSGEQYF. The CDR3, as DNA: TGTGCCAGCAGTCTTGGGCCCTCGGGGGAGCAGTACTTC.

This chain joins TRBV12-3 or TRBV12-4 and TRBJ1-2, with D perhaps matching TRBD1 (5 bases). The CDR3 is 13 residues long. V was clipped by 4 bases and J by 5 bases, with 11 bases between them. CDR3 sequence reads: CASSSSGRYGYTF. CDR3 in DNA: TGTGCCAGCAGTTCGTCAGGGCGTTATGGCTACACCTTC.

This clonotype was recorded many times. CDR3 bases: TGTGCCAGCAGCGTACAGATTATGGGTGGCTACACCTTC. Residues: CASSVQIMGGYTF. The V gene is TRBV6-1, the J gene TRBJ1-2; D unclear. Deletions cut 6 bases from V and 7 bases from J, with 15 bases between. CDR1 and CDR2 from the germline V gene are MNHNS and SASEGT. The CDR3 has 13 residues.

In this sample, this clonotype turned up many times. V usage is TRBV27 and J usage is TRBJ1-3; unclear D gene. Trimming removed 7 bases from V and 4 bases from J, with 5 bases in between. The CDR3 sequence is 11 residues long. CDR1 MNHEY and CDR2 SMNVEV come from the germline V gene (reference sequence). The CDR3 here is CASMLGNTIYF. CDR3 bases: TGTGCCAGCATGCTGGGAAACACCATATATTTT.

The rearrangement joins TRBV30 to TRBJ1-3; no clear D gene. V lost 0 bases and J 0 bases, leaving 24 bases between the germline ends. The CDR3 covers 20 residues. Looked up from germline, CDR1 is GTSNPN and CDR2 is SVGIG (reference sequence). Here the CDR3 reads CAWSVRIPLRQTSSGNTIYF. The CDR3 DNA reads as TGTGCCTGGAGTGTACGGATTCCATTGCGGCAGACTAGCTCTGGAAACACCATATATTTT.

This clonotype was recorded at least ten times. The chain employs TRBV5-6 and TRBJ1-5; TRBD1 matches 10 bases. The V segment lost 4 bases and the J segment 5 bases; nucleotides outside the gene matches: 6. The germline gives CDR1 SGHDT, CDR2 YYEEEE. This CDR3 is built from 15 residues. The CDR3 protein is CASSARDRGYQPQHF. DNA for the CDR3: TGTGCCAGCAGCGCCCGGGACAGGGGTTATCAGCCCCAGCATTTT.

The rearrangement links TRBV2 to TRBJ2-5, with a tentative D call TRBD1 (6 bases). The V gene's germline CDR1 is SNHLY and CDR2 FYNNEI. Trimming pared 8 bases from V and 3 bases from J, leaving 10 bases between. This CDR3 region has 12 residues. The CDR3 region has the DNA TGTGCCAGCCGGGACAATGAAGAGACCCAGTACTTC. Translating it yields CASRDNEETQYF. The variable domain in full, with the rest retrieved from reference TRBV2 and TRBJ2-5, is EPEVTQTPSHQVTQMGQEVILRCVPISNHLYFYWYRQILGQKVEFLVSFYNNEISEKSEIFDDQFSVERPDGSNFTLKIRSTKLEDSAMYFCASRDNEETQYFGPGTRLLVL.

As concerns this clonotype: One junction end disagrees with the germline gene, perhaps due to a read error. V and J are TRBV5-1 and TRBJ1-1; D perhaps matches TRBD1 (5 bases). Germline values: CDR1 SGHRS, CDR2 YFSETQ. This CDR3 comprises 14 residues. CDR3 sequence: CVSSHTLRETGAFF. Written as DNA, the CDR3 is TGCGTCAGCAGCCACACTCTCAGGGAAACTGGGGCTTTCTTT. Variable domain in full (rest from reference TRBV5-1 and TRBJ1-1): KAGVTQTPRYLIKTRGQQVTLSCSPISGHRSVSWYQQTPGQGLQFLFEYFSETQRNKGNFPGRFSGRQFSNSRSEMNVSTLELGDSALYLCVSSHTLRETGAFFGQGTRLTVV.